The present entry profiles one T cell receptor (beta chain) with its context. The sample belongs to a study of monozygotic twins with inflammatory bowel disease. Per germline, CDR1 SEHNR and CDR2 FQNEAQ (reference sequence). The CDR3 sequence is 13 residues long. TCRdb reanalyzed the 5' RACE reads and collapses them to one entry per CDR3 protein, without DNA. This table lists 200,000 to 250,000 distinct CDR3 sequences. The sequenced sample consisted of blood. This chain links TRBV7-9 with TRBJ1-1; TCRdb designates TRBD1, a call that cannot be tested without DNA. The sequence was obtained from a human donor with ulcerative colitis or Crohn's disease, or a healthy co-twin of an affected twin (not recorded which). The CDR3: CASSTSGADEAFF. Together with reference TRBV7-9 and TRBJ1-1, the CDR3 gives the full variable domain: DTGVSQNPRHKITKRGQNVTFRCDPISEHNRLYWYRQTLGQGPEFLTYFQNEAQLEKSRLLSDRFSAERPKGSFSTLEIQRTEQGDSAMYLCASSTSGADEAFFGQGTRLTVV.